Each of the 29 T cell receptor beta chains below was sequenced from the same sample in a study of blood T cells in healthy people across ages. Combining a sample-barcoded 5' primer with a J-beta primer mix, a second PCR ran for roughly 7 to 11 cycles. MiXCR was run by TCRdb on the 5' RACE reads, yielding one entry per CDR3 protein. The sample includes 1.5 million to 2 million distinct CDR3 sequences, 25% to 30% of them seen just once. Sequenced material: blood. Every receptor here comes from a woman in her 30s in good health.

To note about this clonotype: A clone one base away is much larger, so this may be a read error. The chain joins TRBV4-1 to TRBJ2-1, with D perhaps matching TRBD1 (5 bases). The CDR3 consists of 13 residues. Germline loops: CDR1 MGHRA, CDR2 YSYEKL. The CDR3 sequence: CASSRGSYNERFF. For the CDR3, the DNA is TGCGCCAGCAGCCGGGGCTCCTACAATGAGCGGTTCTTC.

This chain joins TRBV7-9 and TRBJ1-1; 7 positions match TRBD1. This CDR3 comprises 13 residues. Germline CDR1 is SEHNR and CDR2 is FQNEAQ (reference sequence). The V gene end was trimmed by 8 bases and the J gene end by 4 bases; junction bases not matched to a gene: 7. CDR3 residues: CASYRGEGTEAFF. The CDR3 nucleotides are TGTGCCAGCTACAGGGGAGAGGGCACTGAAGCTTTCTTT.

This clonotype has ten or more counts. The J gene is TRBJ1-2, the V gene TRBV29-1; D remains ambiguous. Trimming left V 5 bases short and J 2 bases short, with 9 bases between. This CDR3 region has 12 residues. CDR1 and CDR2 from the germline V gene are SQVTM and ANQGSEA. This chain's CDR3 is CSVHGFNYGYTF. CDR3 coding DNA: TGCAGCGTTCATGGATTCAACTATGGCTACACCTTC.

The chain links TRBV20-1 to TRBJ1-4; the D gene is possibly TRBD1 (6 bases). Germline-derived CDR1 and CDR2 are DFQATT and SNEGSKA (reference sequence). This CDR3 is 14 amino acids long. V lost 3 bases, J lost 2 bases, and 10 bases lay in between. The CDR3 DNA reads TGCAGTGCTAGGGGGGCGCGCACTAATGAAAAACTGTTTTTT. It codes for CSARGARTNEKLFF.

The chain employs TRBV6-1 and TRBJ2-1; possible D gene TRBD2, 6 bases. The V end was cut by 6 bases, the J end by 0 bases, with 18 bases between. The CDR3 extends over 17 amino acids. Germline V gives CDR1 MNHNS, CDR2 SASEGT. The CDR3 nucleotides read TGTGCCAGCAGGGCCTCTTACCGGGGGTTCTCCTACAATGAGCAGTTCTTC. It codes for CASRASYRGFSYNEQFF.

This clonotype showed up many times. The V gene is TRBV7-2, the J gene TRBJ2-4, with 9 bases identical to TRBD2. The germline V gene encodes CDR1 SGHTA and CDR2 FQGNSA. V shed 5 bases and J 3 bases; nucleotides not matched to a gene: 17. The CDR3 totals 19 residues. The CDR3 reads CASSPSGGRARVDKNIQYF. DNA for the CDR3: TGTGCCAGCAGCCCGTCGGGCGGGAGGGCCAGGGTAGACAAAAACATTCAGTACTTC.

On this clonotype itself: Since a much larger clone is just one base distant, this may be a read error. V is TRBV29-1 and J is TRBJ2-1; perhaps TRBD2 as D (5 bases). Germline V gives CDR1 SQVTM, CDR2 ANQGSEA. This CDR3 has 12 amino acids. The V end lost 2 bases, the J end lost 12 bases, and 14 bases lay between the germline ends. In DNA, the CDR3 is TGCAGCGTTGAATCGGGAAGCGGTGGGCAGTTCTTC. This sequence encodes CSVESGSGGQFF.

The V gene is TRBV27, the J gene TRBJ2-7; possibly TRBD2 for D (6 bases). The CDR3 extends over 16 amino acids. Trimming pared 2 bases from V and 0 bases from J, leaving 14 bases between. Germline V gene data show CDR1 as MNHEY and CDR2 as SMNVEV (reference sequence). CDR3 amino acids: CASSLRGTDSSYEQYF. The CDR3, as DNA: TGTGCCAGCAGTTTACGGGGGACCGATTCCTCCTACGAGCAGTACTTC.

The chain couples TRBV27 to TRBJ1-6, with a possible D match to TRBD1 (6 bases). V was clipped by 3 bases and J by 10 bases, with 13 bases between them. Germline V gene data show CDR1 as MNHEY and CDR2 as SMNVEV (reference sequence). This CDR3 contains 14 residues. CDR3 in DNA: TGTGCCAGCAGTTTCCAGGGGACGGGGTCACCCCTCCACTTT. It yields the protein CASSFQGTGSPLHF.

The CDR3 nucleotides read TGTGCCAGCAGCTTAGCAGGGCCGCTTCTTAATGAAAAACTGTTTTTT. It codes for CASSLAGPLLNEKLFF. The chain uses TRBV7-2 and TRBJ1-4; D not resolved. The CDR3 has 16 residues. CDR1 SGHTA and CDR2 FQGNSA come from the germline V gene. Trimming took off 0 bases at V and 4 bases at J, with 12 bases between the two ends. Combining the CDR3 with reference TRBV7-2 and TRBJ1-4 gives the whole variable domain GAGVSQSPSNKVTEKGKDVELRCDPISGHTALYWYRQSLGQGLEFLIYFQGNSAPDKSGLPSDRFSAERTGGSVSTLTIQRTQQEDSAVYLCASSLAGPLLNEKLFFGSGTQLSVL.

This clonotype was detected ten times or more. In DNA form, the CDR3 reads TGCAGTGCTAGATATTCGGCAGGGAGTTTAGAAAAACTGTTTTTT. Residues: CSARYSAGSLEKLFF. This chain connects TRBV20-1 to TRBJ1-4, with D possibly matching TRBD1 (5 bases). There are 15 residues in the CDR3. CDR1 is DFQATT, CDR2 SNEGSKA, per germline (reference sequence). With 2 bases removed from V and 8 bases from J, the gap between germline ends came to 18 bases.

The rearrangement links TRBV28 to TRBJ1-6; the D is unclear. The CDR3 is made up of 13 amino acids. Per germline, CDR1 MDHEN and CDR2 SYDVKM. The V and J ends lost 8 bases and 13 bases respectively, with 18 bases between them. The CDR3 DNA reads TGTGCCAGCGGGCAGACGACCCTCGGGCCCCTCCACTTT. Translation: CASGQTTLGPLHF. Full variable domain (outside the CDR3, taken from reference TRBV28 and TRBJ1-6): DVKVTQSSRYLVKRTGEKVFLECVQDMDHENMFWYRQDPGLGLRLIYFSYDVKMKEKGDIPEGYSVSREKKERFSLILESASTNQTSMYLCASGQTTLGPLHFGNGTRLTVT.

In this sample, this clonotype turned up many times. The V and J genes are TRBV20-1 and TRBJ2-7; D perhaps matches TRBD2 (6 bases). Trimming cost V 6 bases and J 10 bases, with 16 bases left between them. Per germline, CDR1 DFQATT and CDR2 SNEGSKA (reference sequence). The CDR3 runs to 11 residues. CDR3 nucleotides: TGCAGTGCCCCTCGGGGGACTGCACAGTACTTC. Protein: CSAPRGTAQYF.

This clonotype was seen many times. For the CDR3, the DNA is TGTGCCACCGGGACAGGAAGTCCCTACGAGCAGTACTTC. Translating gives CATGTGSPYEQYF. The V and J genes are TRBV10-3 and TRBJ2-7; the match to TRBD1 covers 8 bases. Germline V gives CDR1 ENHRY, CDR2 SYGVKD. This CDR3 region has 13 residues. V lost 10 bases, J lost 2 bases, and 7 bases stayed unmatched.

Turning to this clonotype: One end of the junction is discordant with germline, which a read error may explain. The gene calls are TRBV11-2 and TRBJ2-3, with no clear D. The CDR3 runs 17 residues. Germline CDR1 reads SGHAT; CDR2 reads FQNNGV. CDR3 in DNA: TGCGCCAGCAGCTTAGCTATTTATGCCTCTTACACAGATACGCAGTATTTT. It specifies CASSLAIYASYTDTQYF.

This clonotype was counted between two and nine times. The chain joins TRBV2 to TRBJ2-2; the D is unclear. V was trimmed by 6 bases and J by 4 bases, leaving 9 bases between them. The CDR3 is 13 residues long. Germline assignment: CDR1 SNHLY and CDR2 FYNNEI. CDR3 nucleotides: TGTGCCAGCAGCCCCTTCCCCACCGGGGAGCTGTTTTTT. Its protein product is CASSPFPTGELFF.

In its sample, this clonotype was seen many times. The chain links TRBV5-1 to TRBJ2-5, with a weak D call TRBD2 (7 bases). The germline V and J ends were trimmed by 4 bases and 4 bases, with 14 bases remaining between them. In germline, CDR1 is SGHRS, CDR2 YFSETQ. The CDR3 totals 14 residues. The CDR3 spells CASSLRGGPETQYF. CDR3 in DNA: TGCGCCAGCAGCCTAAGGGGGGGTCCAGAGACCCAGTACTTC.

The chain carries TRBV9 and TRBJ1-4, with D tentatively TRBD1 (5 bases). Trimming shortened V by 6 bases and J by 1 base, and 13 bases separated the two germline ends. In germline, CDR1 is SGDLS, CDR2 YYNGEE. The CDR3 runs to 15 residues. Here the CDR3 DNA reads TGTGCCAGCAACACCGAGGGGAGAACTAATGAAAAACTGTTTTTT. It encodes CASNTEGRTNEKLFF.

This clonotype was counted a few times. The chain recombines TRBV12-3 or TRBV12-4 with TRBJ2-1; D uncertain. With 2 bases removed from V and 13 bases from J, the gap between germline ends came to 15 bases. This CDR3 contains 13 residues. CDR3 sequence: CASSLMPLPIQFF. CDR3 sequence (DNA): TGTGCCAGCAGTTTAATGCCTCTCCCCATTCAGTTCTTC.

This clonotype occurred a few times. The DNA of the CDR3 is TGCGCCAGCAGCGTGGAGACAGGGGGCGCGCAGTATTTT. Its protein product is CASSVETGGAQYF. The chain recombines TRBV5-1 with TRBJ2-3; TRBD1 agrees at 10 bases. Germline CDR1 reads SGHRS; CDR2 reads YFSETQ. This CDR3 contains 13 residues. After removal of 4 bases from V and 10 bases from J, the junction contained 6 bases not matched to a gene.

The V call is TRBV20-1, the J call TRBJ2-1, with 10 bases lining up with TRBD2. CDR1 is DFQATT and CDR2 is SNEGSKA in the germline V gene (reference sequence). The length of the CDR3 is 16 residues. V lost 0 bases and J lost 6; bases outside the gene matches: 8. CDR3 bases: TGCAGTGCTAGAGAGGGTACGAGCGGGGGGGCCAATGAGCAGTTCTTC. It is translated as CSAREGTSGGANEQFF.

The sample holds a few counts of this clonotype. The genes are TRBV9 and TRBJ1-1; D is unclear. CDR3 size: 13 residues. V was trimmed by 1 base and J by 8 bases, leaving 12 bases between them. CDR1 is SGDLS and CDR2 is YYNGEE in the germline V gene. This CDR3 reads CASSVFPDGEAFF. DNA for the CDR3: TGTGCCAGCAGCGTATTCCCTGACGGCGAAGCTTTCTTT.

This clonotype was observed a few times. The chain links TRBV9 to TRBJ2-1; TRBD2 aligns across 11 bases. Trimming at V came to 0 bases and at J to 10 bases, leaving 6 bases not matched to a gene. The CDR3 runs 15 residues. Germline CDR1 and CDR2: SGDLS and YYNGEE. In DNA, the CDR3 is TGTGCCAGCAGCGTAGAGGCTAGCGGGGGGATAGAGCAGTTCTTC. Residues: CASSVEASGGIEQFF.

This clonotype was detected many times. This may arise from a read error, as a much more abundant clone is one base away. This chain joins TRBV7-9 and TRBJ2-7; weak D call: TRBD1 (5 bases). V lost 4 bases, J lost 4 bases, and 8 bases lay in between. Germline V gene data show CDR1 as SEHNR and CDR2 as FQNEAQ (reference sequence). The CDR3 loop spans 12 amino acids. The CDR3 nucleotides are TGTGCCAGCAGCTCACAGGCTTACGAGCAGTACTTC. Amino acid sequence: CASSSQAYEQYF. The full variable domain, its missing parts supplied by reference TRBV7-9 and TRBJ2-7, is DTGVSQNPRHKITKRGQNVTFRCDPISEHNRLYWYRQTLGQGPEFLTYFQNEAQLEKSRLLSDRFSAERPKGSFSTLEIQRTEQGDSAMYLCASSSQAYEQYFGPGTRLTVT.

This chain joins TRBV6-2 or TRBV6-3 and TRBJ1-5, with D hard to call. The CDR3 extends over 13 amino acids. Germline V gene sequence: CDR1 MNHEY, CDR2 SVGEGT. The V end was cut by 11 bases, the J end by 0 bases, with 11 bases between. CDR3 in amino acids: CACRPTSNQPQHF. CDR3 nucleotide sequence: TGTGCCTGCCGACCGACTAGCAATCAGCCCCAGCATTTT.

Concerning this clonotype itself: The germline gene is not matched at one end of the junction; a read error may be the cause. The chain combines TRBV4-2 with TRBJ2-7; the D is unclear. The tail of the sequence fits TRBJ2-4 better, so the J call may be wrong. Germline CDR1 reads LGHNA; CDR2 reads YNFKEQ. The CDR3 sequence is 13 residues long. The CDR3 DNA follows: TGTGCCTGCAGCCAAGATGCGGTGGACATTCAGTACTTC. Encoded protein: CACSQDAVDIQYF.

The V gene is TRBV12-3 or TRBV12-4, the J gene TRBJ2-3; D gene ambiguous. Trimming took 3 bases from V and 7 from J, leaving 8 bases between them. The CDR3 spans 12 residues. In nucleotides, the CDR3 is TGTGCCAGCAGTTTGGGAACAAATACGCAGTATTTT. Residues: CASSLGTNTQYF.

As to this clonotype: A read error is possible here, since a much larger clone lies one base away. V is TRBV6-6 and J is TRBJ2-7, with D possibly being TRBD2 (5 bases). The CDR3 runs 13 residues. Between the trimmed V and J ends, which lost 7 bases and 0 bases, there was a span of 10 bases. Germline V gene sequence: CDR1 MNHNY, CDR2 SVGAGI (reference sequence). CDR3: CASTMGSSYEQYF. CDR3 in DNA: TGTGCCAGCACGATGGGGAGCTCCTACGAGCAGTACTTC.

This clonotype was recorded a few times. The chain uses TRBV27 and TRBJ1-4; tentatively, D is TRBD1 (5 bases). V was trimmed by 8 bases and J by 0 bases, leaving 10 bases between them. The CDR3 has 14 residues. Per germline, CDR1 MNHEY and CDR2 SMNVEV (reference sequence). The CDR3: CASAGGATNEKLFF. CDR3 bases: TGTGCCAGCGCGGGGGGGGCAACTAATGAAAAACTGTTTTTT.